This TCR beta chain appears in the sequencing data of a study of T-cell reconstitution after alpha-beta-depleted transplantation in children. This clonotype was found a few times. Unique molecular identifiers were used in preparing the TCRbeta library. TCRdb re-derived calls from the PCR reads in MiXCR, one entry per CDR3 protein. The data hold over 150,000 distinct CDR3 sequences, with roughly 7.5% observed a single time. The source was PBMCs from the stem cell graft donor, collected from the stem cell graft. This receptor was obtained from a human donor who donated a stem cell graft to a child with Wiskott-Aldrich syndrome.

The CDR3 nucleotides read TGCAGTGCTAAGGCTAGCGGGGTTAGCTCCTACAATGAGCAGTTCTTC. Amino acid sequence: CSAKASGVSSYNEQFF. This sequence joins TRBV20-1 and TRBJ2-1, with 9 bases aligning to TRBD2. From germline, CDR1 is DFQATT and CDR2 SNEGSKA (reference sequence). V was pared by 4 bases and J by 0 bases, with 7 bases of the junction left unmatched. CDR3 length equals 16 residues.